The 20 T cell receptor beta chains below all came from one sample that was sequenced in a study of CD8+ T cells in alopecia areata. TCR sequencing used cDNA made by reverse transcription of extracted RNA. Data came from immunoSEQ multiplex PCR; TCRdb stores just in-frame clones and leaves some out. The sample includes 90,000 to 120,000 clones, approximately 63% seen only once; the top ten take 20% to 25%. The sample was CD8+ T cells sorted from blood. These receptor sequences come from a human donor in good health.

This rearrangement joins TRBV4-3 to TRBJ2-3; weak D call: TRBD2 (5 bases). The CDR3 has 17 amino acids. V lost 3 bases, J lost 0 bases, and 16 bases lay in between. CDR1 is LGHNA and CDR2 is YSLEER in the germline V gene. The CDR3 reads CASSQATGRTSTDTQYF. The DNA for the CDR3 is TGCGCCAGCAGCCAGGCTACCGGGCGGACTAGCACAGATACGCAGTATTTT.

This rearrangement joins TRBV6-5 to TRBJ2-3; D uncertain. Germline assignment: CDR1 MNHEY and CDR2 SVGAGI. This CDR3 comprises 12 residues. Trimming left V 0 bases short and J 6 bases short, with 4 bases between. CDR3 sequence: CASSYSRDTQYF. The CDR3 bases are TGTGCCAGCAGTTACTCGCGGGATACGCAGTATTTT.

The chain combines TRBV28 with TRBJ1-5; no clear D gene. V gave up 5 bases and J gave up 5 bases, with 7 bases separating them. From germline, CDR1 is MDHEN and CDR2 SYDVKM. CDR3 length equals 12 residues. The CDR3 DNA is TGTGCCAGCAGTCCCTACTATCAGCCCCAGCATTTT. Translated: CASSPYYQPQHF.

In this sample, this clone turned up a few times. The same CDR3 also results from other DNA sequences found in this sample. The J gene is TRBJ1-5, the V gene TRBV5-6; no clear D. Germline values: CDR1 SGHDT, CDR2 YYEEEE. CDR3 length: 13 residues. Trimming pared 2 bases from V and 1 base from J, leaving 4 bases between. Written as DNA, the CDR3 is TGTGCCAGCAGCTTTGGGAGCAATCAGCCCCAGCATTTT. Encoded protein: CASSFGSNQPQHF. The full variable domain, in which reference TRBV5-6 and TRBJ1-5 provide the parts outside the CDR3, is DAGVTQSPTHLIKTRGQQVTLRCSPKSGHDTVSWYQQALGQGPQFIFQYYEEEERQRGNFPDRFSGHQFPNYSSELNVNALLLGDSALYLCASSFGSNQPQHFGDGTRLSIL.

This clone was detected only a few times. CDR3 residues: CASSVRQGDDTEAFF. DNA of the CDR3: TGTGCCAGCTCGGTCCGACAGGGGGATGACACTGAAGCTTTCTTT. J is TRBJ1-1 and V is TRBV18; 9 nucleotides align to TRBD1. CDR3 length: 15 amino acids. Per germline, CDR1 KGHSH and CDR2 LQKENI. Trimming removed 6 bases from V and 3 bases from J; junction bases left unmatched: 8.

The chain combines TRBV28 with TRBJ2-1; 9 bases fit TRBD1. CDR3 size: 14 residues. V was pared by 4 bases and J by 9 bases, with 7 bases of the junction left unmatched. From germline, CDR1 is MDHEN and CDR2 SYDVKM. The CDR3 region is CASSSPGQGGEQFF. CDR3 nucleotide sequence: TGTGCCAGCAGTTCCCCGGGACAGGGAGGTGAGCAGTTCTTC.

A few counts support this clone. The chain joins TRBV13 to TRBJ2-1; 7 nucleotides agree with TRBD1. The V gene end was trimmed by 3 bases and the J gene end by 7 bases; junction bases not matched to a gene: 9. The CDR3 is made up of 15 amino acids. Per the germline V gene, CDR1 is PRHDT and CDR2 is FYEKMQ (reference sequence). CDR3 coding DNA: TGTGCCAGCAGCTTGATAGGACAGGACCGGAATGAGCAGTTCTTC. It encodes CASSLIGQDRNEQFF.

The chain is built from TRBV29-1 and TRBJ2-1, with TRBD1 matching 8 bases. The V segment lost 6 bases and the J segment 7 bases; nucleotides outside the gene matches: 8. Germline V gene sequence: CDR1 SQVTM, CDR2 ANQGSEA. The CDR3 is made up of 13 amino acids. The CDR3 DNA follows: TGCAGCGTACCGGGACAGGTTAGGAATGAGCAGTTCTTC. Translated: CSVPGQVRNEQFF.

The chain links TRBV29-1 to TRBJ2-5; D possibly corresponds to TRBD1 (6 bases). Germline CDR1 reads SQVTM; CDR2 reads ANQGSEA. The CDR3 is 18 amino acids. V lost 0 bases and J 1 base, leaving 21 bases between the germline ends. The CDR3 spells CSVEDWALGRGFQETQYF. In DNA, the CDR3 is TGCAGCGTTGAAGATTGGGCGTTAGGCAGGGGATTCCAAGAGACCCAGTACTTC.

This chain connects TRBV29-1 to TRBJ1-2, with D perhaps matching TRBD1 (5 bases). The CDR3 runs to 12 residues. The germline V and J ends were trimmed by 3 bases and 4 bases, with 9 bases remaining between them. Germline V gives CDR1 SQVTM, CDR2 ANQGSEA. CDR3 in amino acids: CSVDDSGYGYTF. As DNA, the CDR3 is TGCAGCGTTGATGACAGCGGCTATGGCTACACCTTC. Together with reference TRBV29-1 and TRBJ1-2, the CDR3 gives the full variable domain: SAVISQKPSRDICQRGTSLTIQCQVDSQVTMMFWYRQQPGQSLTLIATANQGSEATYESGFVIDKFPISRPNLTFSTLTVSNMSPEDSSIYLCSVDDSGYGYTFGSGTRLTVV.

This clone was detected only a few times. V gene TRBV10-3 combines with J gene TRBJ2-2; D gene unclear. Germline loops: CDR1 ENHRY, CDR2 SYGVKD. The CDR3 sequence is 14 residues long. The germline V and J ends were trimmed by 3 bases and 5 bases, with 10 bases remaining between them. The CDR3 nucleotides are TGTGCCATCAGTGACCCCGAGCTAACCGGGGAGCTGTTTTTT. This gives the protein CAISDPELTGELFF.

As concerns this clone: An end of the junction does not agree with germline; a read error may underlie this. The chain couples TRBV7-9 to TRBJ1-5; D might be TRBD1 (6 bases). Germline-derived CDR1 and CDR2 are SEHNR and FQNEAQ (reference sequence). The CDR3 length is 14 residues. The CDR3 region has the DNA TGTGCCAGCGGCTTGGGGGGCAGCAATCAGCCCCAGCATTTT. This gives the protein CASGLGGSNQPQHF.

The rearrangement links TRBV28 to TRBJ2-1; D remains ambiguous. V was clipped by 7 bases and J by 1 base, with 5 bases between them. Germline loops: CDR1 MDHEN, CDR2 SYDVKM. The CDR3 runs 12 residues. The CDR3 loop is CASKDSYNEQFF. The CDR3 DNA sequence: TGTGCCAGCAAAGATTCCTACAATGAGCAGTTCTTC.

The rearrangement links TRBV19 to TRBJ1-2; maybe TRBD1 (5 bases). Germline V gives CDR1 LNHDA, CDR2 SQIVND (reference sequence). The length of the CDR3 is 13 residues. Trimming pared 10 bases from V and 3 bases from J, leaving 15 bases between. The CDR3 bases are TGTGCCACCCAAGTCGGGGGGTACTATGGCTACACCTTC. Encoded protein: CATQVGGYYGYTF.

The chain couples TRBV2 to TRBJ2-1; 8 positions match TRBD1. CDR1 SNHLY and CDR2 FYNNEI come from the germline V gene. V trimming: 8 bases; J trimming: 2 bases; junction bases outside the gene matches: 5. The CDR3 runs 14 residues. The CDR3 nucleotides are TGTGCCAGCGGACAGGGTCGCACCTACAATGAGCAGTTCTTC. Protein product: CASGQGRTYNEQFF. Based on the CDR3 plus reference TRBV2 and TRBJ2-1, the full variable domain is EPEVTQTPSHQVTQMGQEVILRCVPISNHLYFYWYRQILGQKVEFLVSFYNNEISEKSEIFDDQFSVERPDGSNFTLKIRSTKLEDSAMYFCASGQGRTYNEQFFGPGTRLTVL.

The chain joins TRBV9 to TRBJ1-2; a possible D gene is TRBD1 (6 bases). Trimming shortened V by 3 bases and J by 3 bases, and 21 bases separated the two germline ends. Germline CDR1 reads SGDLS; CDR2 reads YYNGEE. The CDR3 sequence is 17 residues long. The CDR3 DNA reads TGTGCCAGCAGCGGAGATGACAGGACGTCTCCTTACTATGGCTACACCTTC. It codes for CASSGDDRTSPYYGYTF.

In its sample, this clone was seen a few times. J is TRBJ2-3 and V is TRBV29-1, with D perhaps matching TRBD1 or TRBD2 (5 bases each). Looked up from germline, CDR1 is SQVTM and CDR2 is ANQGSEA. CDR3 length: 14 residues. The V end lost 3 bases, the J end lost 4 bases, and 14 bases lay between the germline ends. The CDR3 sequence is CSVETGAGPDTQYF. The CDR3 region has the DNA TGCAGCGTTGAGACCGGGGCGGGCCCAGATACGCAGTATTTT.

This rearrangement joins TRBV13 to TRBJ2-1, with D perhaps matching TRBD1 (7 bases). The CDR3 sequence is 16 residues long. Germline loops: CDR1 PRHDT, CDR2 FYEKMQ (reference sequence). V shed 1 base and J shed 4 bases, with 14 bases lying between them. The CDR3 region has the DNA TGTGCCAGCAGCTTAGACGCTCAGGGGGGATACAATGAGCAGTTCTTC. Translating gives CASSLDAQGGYNEQFF.

The chain links TRBV13 to TRBJ1-6; D call uncertain. The CDR3 spans 14 residues. CDR1 PRHDT and CDR2 FYEKMQ come from the germline V gene (reference sequence). Trimming pared 2 bases from V and 7 bases from J, leaving 9 bases between. The CDR3 DNA follows: TGTGCCAGCAGCTTATCAGGTGGGAATTCACCCCTCCACTTT. Amino acid sequence: CASSLSGGNSPLHF. The whole variable domain, remainder taken from reference TRBV13 and TRBJ1-6, is AAGVIQSPRHLIKEKRETATLKCYPIPRHDTVYWYQQGPGQDPQFLISFYEKMQSDKGSIPDRFSAQQFSDYHSELNMSSLELGDSALYFCASSLSGGNSPLHFGNGTRLTVT.

This chain links TRBV4-3 with TRBJ2-7; D may be TRBD1 or TRBD2 (5 bases each). V was shortened by 2 bases and J by 2 bases, with 10 bases between the two germline ends. CDR3 length: 14 amino acids. Germline V gene sequence: CDR1 LGHNA, CDR2 YSLEER. The chain's CDR3 is CASSQFQGPYEQYF. The CDR3 DNA reads as TGCGCCAGCAGCCAATTTCAGGGACCCTACGAGCAGTACTTC.